This entry is about one TCR beta chain. This record comes from a study of blood T cell repertoires in COVID-19. Profiled with immunoSEQ multiplex PCR; TCRdb holds only in-frame clones, not every one. Of around 440,000 clones listed, 70% to 90% are singletons. The V gene lost 6 bases and the J gene lost 7 bases, with 22 bases spanning the gap. The CDR3 has 16 residues. CDR1 and CDR2 from the germline V gene are SNHLY and FYNNEI. The sample consisted of peripheral blood. The rearrangement uses TRBV2 and TRBJ1-5; D ambiguous. This clonotype was sampled from a woman aged 50 to 60 with COVID-19, enrolled during active disease. The CDR3 sequence: CASRVGRASRGQPQHF. The CDR3 DNA reads as TGTGCCAGCAGGGTGGGGAGGGCTTCCCGTGGGCAGCCCCAGCATTTT.